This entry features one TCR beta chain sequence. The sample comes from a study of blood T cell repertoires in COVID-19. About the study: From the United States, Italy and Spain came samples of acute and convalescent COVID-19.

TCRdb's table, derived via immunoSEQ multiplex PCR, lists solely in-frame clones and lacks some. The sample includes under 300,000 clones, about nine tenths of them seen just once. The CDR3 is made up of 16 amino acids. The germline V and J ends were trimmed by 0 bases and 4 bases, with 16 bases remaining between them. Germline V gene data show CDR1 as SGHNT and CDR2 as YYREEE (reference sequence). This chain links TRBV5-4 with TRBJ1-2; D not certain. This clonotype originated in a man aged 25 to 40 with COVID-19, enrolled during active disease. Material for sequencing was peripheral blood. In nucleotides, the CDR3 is TGTGCCAGCAGCTTGGAGTTACTAACGGGAACCTATGGCTACACCTTC. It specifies CASSLELLTGTYGYTF.